This is a list of T cell receptor beta chains from one sample in a study of follicular helper T cells after annual influenza vaccination. The repertoire was sequenced with immunoSEQ multiplex PCR; TCRdb's copy has only in-frame clones and lacks some. The sample comprises some 15,000 clones, roughly 84% of which are singletons, and approximately 1.3% rests with the top ten. The sequencing used CXCR5+ CD38- circulating T follicular helper cells from blood, collected 7 days after influenza vaccination. These receptors were taken from an adult who received the influenza vaccine. Both conserved end residues are part of each CDR3. D genes are given only for firm matches. Clone sizes are given selectively: once, few, many, or a class where the clone is expanded.

TGTGCCAGCAGCTTAGTAGAGTCACCCCTCCACTTT	CASSLVESPLHF	TRBV7-9	.	TRBJ1-6	.
TGCGCCAGCACGTCAGCGGGAGATAGCTACAATGAGCAGTTCTTC	CASTSAGDSYNEQFF	TRBV10-1	TRBD2	TRBJ2-1	.
TGTGCCAGCCAACGGGACATTGTGCCAGATACGCAGTATTTT	CASQRDIVPDTQYF	TRBV2	.	TRBJ2-3	.
TGCGCCAGCAGCGCTACAACAGGGGTCCAGCCCCAGCATTTT	CASSATTGVQPQHF	TRBV5-1	TRBD1	TRBJ1-5	.
TGCAGCGTTGCGACTAGGCGCGGGTACAATGAGCAGTTCTTC	CSVATRRGYNEQFF	TRBV29-1	.	TRBJ2-1	.
TGTGCCAGCAGTGAGGACAGTTCCTTTCCTGGAAACACCATATATTTT	CASSEDSSFPGNTIYF	TRBV28	.	TRBJ1-3	few
TGTGCCAGCAGCTTGAGTCAGGATGAGCAGTTCTTC	CASSLSQDEQFF	TRBV5-4	.	TRBJ2-1	.
TGTGCCAGCTCCTTAGAGCATAGCAATCAGCCCCAGCATTTT	CASSLEHSNQPQHF	TRBV18	.	TRBJ1-5	.
TGTGCCAGCAGGTCCACGGGGTACACTGAAGCTTTCTTT	CASRSTGYTEAFF	TRBV6-1	.	TRBJ1-1	.
TGCGCCAGCACTAGCGGGTCGGGGGATACGCAGTATTTT	CASTSGSGDTQYF	TRBV5-1	TRBD2	TRBJ2-3	.
TGTGCCTGGGGGAACCCGGGACAGGGAAACTATGGCTACACCTTC	CAWGNPGQGNYGYTF	TRBV30	TRBD1	TRBJ1-2	.
TGTGCCAGCAGCTTCCGCCCAGCGGGATACACCGGGGAGCTGTTTTTT	CASSFRPAGYTGELFF	TRBV7-2	TRBD2	TRBJ2-2	.
TGTGCCAGCAGTTTTCCGGGTCCCCTGGGTCAGTGCACCTTC	CASSFPGPLGQCTF	TRBV28	.	TRBJ1-2	.
TGTGCCAGCAGCTTAGACGGGACAAGCACTGAAGCTTTCTTT	CASSLDGTSTEAFF	TRBV11-3	.	TRBJ1-1	.
TGTGCCAGCAGCACCTGGACGGGGTACGAGCAGTACTTC	CASSTWTGYEQYF	TRBV7-2	.	TRBJ2-7	few
TGTGCCAGCAGTGAAGGGGTCAGGATTTACGAGCAGTACTTC	CASSEGVRIYEQYF	TRBV6-5	.	TRBJ2-7	.
TGTGCCAGCAGCTTGGGGGGGCTCGCTTATGGCTACACCTTC	CASSLGGLAYGYTF	TRBV5-8	.	TRBJ1-2	.